The text below deals with one TCR beta chain. Its antigen is not identified. Measured with immunoSEQ multiplex PCR; TCRdb has only the in-frame clones, and not every one. The table includes 140,000 to 150,000 clones, roughly nine tenths detected once. CDR3 length: 12 amino acids. Trimming shortened V by 0 bases and J by 7 bases, and 8 bases separated the two germline ends. The germline V gene has CDR1 SGHRS and CDR2 YFSETQ. These data originate in a study of T cell responses to AZD1222 COVID-19 vaccine. In the study overall: Pooled in the analysis were second doses at about 4 or about 12 weeks.

The study, taken as a whole, reports: Regions 160-218 and 743-854 held dominance among vaccine-associated CD4 TCRs, which spanned spike. Sampling captured repertoires only after the peak T cell response. A reported finding is that nearly half of spike-specific TCRs target unmutated variant regions.

The source was peripheral blood, collected on day 0 of AZD1222 vaccination. The chain employs TRBV5-1 and TRBJ2-7; D is undetermined. The TCR was taken from an adult in good health. CDR3 sequence: CASSLGLGEQYF. The CDR3 DNA follows: TGCGCCAGCAGCTTGGGGTTAGGGGAGCAGTACTTC.